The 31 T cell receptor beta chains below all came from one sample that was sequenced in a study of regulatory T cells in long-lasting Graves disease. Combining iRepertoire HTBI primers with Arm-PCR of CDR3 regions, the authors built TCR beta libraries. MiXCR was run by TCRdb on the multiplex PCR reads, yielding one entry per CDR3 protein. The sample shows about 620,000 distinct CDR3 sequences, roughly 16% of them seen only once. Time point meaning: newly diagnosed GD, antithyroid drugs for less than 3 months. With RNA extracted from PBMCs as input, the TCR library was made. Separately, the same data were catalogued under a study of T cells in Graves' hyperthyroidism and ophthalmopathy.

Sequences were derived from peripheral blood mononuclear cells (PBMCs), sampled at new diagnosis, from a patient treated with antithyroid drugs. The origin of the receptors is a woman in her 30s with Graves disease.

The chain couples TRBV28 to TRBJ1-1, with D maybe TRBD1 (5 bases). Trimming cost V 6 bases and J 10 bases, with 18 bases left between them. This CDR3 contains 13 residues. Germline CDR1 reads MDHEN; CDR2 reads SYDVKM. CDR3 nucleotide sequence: TGTGCCAGCAGGGCCTTAGGGGCCGGTGGAGCTTTCTTT. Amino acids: CASRALGAGGAFF.

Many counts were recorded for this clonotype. The CDR3 DNA reads TGTGCCAGCAGTTCCCGGACCTATGAAGCTTTCTTT. As protein: CASSSRTYEAFF. The chain recombines TRBV28 with TRBJ1-1; D uncertain. V shed 4 bases and J shed 7 bases, with 10 bases lying between them. CDR3 size: 12 residues. The germline gives CDR1 MDHEN, CDR2 SYDVKM.

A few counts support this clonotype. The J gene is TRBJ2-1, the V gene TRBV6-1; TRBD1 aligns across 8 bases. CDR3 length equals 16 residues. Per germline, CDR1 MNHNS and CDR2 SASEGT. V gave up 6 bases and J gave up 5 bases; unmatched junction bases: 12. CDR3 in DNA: TGTGCCAGCAGCCGCGACAGGGGCCCCTCGGACAATGAGCAGTTCTTC. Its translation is CASSRDRGPSDNEQFF.

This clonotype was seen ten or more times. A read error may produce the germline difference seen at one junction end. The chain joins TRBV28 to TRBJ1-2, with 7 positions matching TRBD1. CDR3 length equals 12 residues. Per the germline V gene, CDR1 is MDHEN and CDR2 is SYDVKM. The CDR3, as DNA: TGTGCCAGCAGTCTCCAGACAGGGCCGGTTCCCTTC. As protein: CASSLQTGPVPF.

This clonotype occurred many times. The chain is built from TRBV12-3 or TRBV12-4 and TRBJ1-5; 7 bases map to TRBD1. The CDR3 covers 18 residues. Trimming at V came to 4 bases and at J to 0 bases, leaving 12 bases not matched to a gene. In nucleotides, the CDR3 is TGTGCCAGCAGTTCACCACGGACAGGTGACTATAGCAATCAGCCCCAGCATTTT. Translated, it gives CASSSPRTGDYSNQPQHF.

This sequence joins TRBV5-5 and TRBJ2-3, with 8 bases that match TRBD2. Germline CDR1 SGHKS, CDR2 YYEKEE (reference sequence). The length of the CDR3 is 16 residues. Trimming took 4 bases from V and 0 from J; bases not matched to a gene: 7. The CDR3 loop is CASSPGGGTSTDTQYF. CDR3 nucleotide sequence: TGTGCCAGCAGCCCGGGGGGGGGGACAAGCACAGATACGCAGTATTTT.

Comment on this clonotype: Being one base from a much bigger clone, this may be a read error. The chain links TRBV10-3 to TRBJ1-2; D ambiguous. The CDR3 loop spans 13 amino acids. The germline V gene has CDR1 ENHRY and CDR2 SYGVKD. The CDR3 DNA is TGTGCCATCAGTGAGTCGCCGGGTGATGGCTACGCCTTC. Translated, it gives CAISESPGDGYAF.

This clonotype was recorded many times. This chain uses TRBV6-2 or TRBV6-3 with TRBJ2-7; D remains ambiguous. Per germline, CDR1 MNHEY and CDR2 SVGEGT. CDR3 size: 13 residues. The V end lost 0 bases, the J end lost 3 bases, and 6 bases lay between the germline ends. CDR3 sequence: CASSYSSLYEQYF. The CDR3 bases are TGTGCCAGCAGTTACTCTTCCCTCTACGAGCAGTACTTC.

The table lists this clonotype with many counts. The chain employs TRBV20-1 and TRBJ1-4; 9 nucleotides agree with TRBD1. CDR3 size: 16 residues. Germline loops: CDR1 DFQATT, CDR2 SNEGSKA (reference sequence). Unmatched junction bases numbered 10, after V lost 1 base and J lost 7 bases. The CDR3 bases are TGCAGTGCTAGAGCGGGACAGGGAACACGAGCTGAAAAACTGTTTTTT. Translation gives CSARAGQGTRAEKLFF.

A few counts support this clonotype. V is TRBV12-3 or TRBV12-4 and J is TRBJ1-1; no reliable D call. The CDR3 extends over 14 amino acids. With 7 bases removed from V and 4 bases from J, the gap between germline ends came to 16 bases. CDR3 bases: TGTGCCAGCAAGACATCTTCTGATTTCACTGAAGCTTTCTTT. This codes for CASKTSSDFTEAFF.

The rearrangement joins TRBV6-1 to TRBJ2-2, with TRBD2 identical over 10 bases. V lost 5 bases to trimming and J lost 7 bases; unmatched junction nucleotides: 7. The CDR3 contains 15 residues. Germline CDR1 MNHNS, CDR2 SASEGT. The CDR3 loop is CASSTPGLAIGELFF. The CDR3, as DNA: TGTGCCAGCAGTACCCCGGGACTAGCGATCGGGGAGCTGTTTTTT.

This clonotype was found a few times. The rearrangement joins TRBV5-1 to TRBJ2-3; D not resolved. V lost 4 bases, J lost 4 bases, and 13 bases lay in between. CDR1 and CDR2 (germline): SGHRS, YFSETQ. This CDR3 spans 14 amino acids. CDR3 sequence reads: CASSNGSPPDTQYF. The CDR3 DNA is TGCGCCAGCAGCAATGGATCACCCCCAGATACGCAGTATTTT.

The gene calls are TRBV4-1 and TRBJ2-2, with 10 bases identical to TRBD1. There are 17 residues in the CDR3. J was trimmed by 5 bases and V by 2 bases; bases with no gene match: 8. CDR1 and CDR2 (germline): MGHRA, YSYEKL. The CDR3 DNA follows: TGCGCCAGCAGCCAACCATGGGGACAGGGGTCTACCGGGGAGCTGTTTTTT. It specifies CASSQPWGQGSTGELFF.

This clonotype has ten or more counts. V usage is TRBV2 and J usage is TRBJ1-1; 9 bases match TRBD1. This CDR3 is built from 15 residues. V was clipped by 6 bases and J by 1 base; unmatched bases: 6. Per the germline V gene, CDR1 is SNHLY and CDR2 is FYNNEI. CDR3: CASSRDRAWNTEAFF. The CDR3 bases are TGTGCCAGCAGCCGGGACAGGGCGTGGAACACTGAAGCTTTCTTT.

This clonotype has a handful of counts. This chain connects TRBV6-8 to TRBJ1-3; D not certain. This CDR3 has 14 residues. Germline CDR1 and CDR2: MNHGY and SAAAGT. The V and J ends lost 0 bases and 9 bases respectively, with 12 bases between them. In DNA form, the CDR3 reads TGTGCCAGCAGTTACTCGGTTGACCTCGCCACCATATATTTT. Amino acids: CASSYSVDLATIYF.

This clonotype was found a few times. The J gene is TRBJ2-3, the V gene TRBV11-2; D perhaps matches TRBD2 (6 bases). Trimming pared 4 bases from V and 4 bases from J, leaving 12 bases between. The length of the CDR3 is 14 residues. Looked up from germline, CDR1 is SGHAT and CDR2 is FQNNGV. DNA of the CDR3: TGTGCCAGCAGCTCCACCGGGAGACCAGATACGCAGTATTTT. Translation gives CASSSTGRPDTQYF.

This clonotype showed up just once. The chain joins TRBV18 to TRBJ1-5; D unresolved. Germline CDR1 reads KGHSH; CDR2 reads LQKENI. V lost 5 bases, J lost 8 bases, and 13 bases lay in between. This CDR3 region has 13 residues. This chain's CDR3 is CASSAASWEPQHF. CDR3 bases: TGTGCCAGCTCAGCCGCTTCTTGGGAGCCCCAGCATTTT.

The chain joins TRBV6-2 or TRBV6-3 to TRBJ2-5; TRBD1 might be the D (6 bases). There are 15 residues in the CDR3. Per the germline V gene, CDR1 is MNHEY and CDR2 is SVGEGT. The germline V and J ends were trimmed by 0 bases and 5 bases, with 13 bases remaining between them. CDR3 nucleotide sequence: TGTGCCAGCAGTTACTCGATTGGGACAATCGAGACCCAGTACTTC. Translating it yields CASSYSIGTIETQYF.

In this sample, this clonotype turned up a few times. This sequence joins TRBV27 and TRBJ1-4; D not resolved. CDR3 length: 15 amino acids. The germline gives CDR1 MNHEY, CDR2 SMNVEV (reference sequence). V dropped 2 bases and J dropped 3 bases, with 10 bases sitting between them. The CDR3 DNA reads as TGTGCCAGCAGTTTAAAGGGTCTGGCTAATGAAAAACTGTTTTTT. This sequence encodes CASSLKGLANEKLFF. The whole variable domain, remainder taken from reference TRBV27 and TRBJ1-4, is EAQVTQNPRYLITVTGKKLTVTCSQNMNHEYMSWYRQDPGLGLRQIYYSMNVEVTDKGDVPEGYKVSRKEKRNFPLILESPSPNQTSLYFCASSLKGLANEKLFFGSGTQLSVL.

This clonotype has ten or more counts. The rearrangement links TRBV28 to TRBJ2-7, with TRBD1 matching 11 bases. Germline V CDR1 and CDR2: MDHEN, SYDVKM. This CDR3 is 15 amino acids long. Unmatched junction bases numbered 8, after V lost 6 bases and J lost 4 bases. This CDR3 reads CASSTAGTGGYEQYF. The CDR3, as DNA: TGTGCCAGCAGCACTGCCGGGACAGGGGGGTACGAGCAGTACTTC. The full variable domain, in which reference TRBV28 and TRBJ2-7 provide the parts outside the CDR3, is DVKVTQSSRYLVKRTGEKVFLECVQDMDHENMFWYRQDPGLGLRLIYFSYDVKMKEKGDIPEGYSVSREKKERFSLILESASTNQTSMYLCASSTAGTGGYEQYFGPGTRLTVT.

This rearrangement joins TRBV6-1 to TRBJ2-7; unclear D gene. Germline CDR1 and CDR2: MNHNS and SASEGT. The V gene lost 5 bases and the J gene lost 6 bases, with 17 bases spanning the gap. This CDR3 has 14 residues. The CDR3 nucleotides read TGTGCCAGCAGTACCCCGGGCCACGACTCCGAGCAGTACTTC. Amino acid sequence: CASSTPGHDSEQYF.

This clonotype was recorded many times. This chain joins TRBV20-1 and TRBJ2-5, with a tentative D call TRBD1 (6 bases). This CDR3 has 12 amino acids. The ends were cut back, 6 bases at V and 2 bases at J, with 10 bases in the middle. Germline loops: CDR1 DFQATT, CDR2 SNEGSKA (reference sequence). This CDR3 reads CSARGQQETQYF. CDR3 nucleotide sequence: TGCAGTGCCAGGGGACAACAAGAGACCCAGTACTTC.

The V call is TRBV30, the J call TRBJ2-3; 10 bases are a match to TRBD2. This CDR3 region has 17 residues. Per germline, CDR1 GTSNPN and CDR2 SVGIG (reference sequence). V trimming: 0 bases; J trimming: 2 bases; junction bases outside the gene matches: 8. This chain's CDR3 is CAWSVGIAGGITDTQYF. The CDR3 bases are TGTGCCTGGAGTGTAGGGATAGCGGGAGGAATCACAGATACGCAGTATTTT.

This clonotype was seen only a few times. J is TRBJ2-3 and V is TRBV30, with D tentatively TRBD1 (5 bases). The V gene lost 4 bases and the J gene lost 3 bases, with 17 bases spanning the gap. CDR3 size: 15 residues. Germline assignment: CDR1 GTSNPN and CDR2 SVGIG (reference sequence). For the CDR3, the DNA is TGTGCCTGGACTCTGACAGATGGGGTTACAGATACGCAGTATTTT. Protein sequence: CAWTLTDGVTDTQYF.

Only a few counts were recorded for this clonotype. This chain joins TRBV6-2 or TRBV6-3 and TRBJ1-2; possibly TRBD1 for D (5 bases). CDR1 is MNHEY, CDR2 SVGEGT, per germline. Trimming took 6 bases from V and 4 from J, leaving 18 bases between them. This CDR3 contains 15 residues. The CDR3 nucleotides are TGTGCCAGCAGGCCCCGGGACTCTAACCCCTATGGCTACACCTTC. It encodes CASRPRDSNPYGYTF.

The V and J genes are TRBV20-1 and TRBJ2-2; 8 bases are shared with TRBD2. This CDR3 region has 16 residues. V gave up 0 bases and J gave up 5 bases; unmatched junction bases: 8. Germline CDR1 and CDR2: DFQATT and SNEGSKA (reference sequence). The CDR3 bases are TGCAGTGCTAGAGATCGACCCGGGAGGGAGACCGGGGAGCTGTTTTTT. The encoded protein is CSARDRPGRETGELFF.

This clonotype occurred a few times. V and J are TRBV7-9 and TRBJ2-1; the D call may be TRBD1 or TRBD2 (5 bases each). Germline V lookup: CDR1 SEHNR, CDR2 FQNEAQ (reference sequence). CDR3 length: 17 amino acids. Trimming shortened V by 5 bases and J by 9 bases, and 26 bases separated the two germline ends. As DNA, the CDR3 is TGTGCCAGCAGCACGAGCGACGCCCTAAGAGGGGTTGGTGAGCAGTTCTTC. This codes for CASSTSDALRGVGEQFF. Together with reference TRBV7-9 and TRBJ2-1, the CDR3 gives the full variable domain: DTGVSQNPRHKITKRGQNVTFRCDPISEHNRLYWYRQTLGQGPEFLTYFQNEAQLEKSRLLSDRFSAERPKGSFSTLEIQRTEQGDSAMYLCASSTSDALRGVGEQFFGPGTRLTVL.

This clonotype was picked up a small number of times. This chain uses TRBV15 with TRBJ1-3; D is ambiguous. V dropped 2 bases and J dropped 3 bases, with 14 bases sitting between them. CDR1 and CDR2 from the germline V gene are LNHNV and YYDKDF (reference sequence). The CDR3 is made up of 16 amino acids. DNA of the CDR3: TGTGCCACCAGCAGACAACGGGCAGGAGGTGGAAACACCATATATTTT. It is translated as CATSRQRAGGGNTIYF.

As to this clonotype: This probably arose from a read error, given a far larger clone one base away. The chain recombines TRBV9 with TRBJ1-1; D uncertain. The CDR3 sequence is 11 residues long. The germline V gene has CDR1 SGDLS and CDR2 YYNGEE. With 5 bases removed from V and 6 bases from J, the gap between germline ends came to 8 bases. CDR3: CASSVGSEAFF. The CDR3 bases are TGTGCCAGCAGTGTCGGATCTGAAGCTTTCTTT.

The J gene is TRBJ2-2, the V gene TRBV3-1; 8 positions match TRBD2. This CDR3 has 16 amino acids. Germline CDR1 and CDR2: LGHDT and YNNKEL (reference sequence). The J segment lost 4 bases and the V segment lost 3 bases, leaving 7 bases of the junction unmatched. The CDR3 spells CASSQGAGARTGELFF. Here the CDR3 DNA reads TGTGCCAGCAGCCAGGGAGCGGGAGCCCGCACCGGGGAGCTGTTTTTT.

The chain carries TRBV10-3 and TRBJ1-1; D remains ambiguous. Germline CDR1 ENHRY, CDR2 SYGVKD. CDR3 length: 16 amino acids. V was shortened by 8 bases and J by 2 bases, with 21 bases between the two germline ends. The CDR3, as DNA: TGTGCCATCCGTTCGGGCAGTACCGGACCTAACACTGAAGCTTTCTTT. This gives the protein CAIRSGSTGPNTEAFF.